This entry lists 11 T cell receptor beta chains sequenced from one sample in a study of T cell responses to AZD1222 COVID-19 vaccine. Sequencing used immunoSEQ multiplex PCR; TCRdb keeps in-frame clones, though not all of them. The sample has roughly 150,000 clones, approximately 88% seen once; the top ten hold 3% to 4%. The sample in question was peripheral blood, obtained on day 0 of MenACWY control vaccination. These receptors all stem from an adult in good health.

The chain joins TRBV3-1 (or the pseudogene TRBV3-2) to TRBJ1-5, with D unclear. Trimming cost V 0 bases and J 4 bases, with 10 bases left between them. The CDR3 covers 15 residues. Germline V gives CDR1 LGHDT, CDR2 YNNKEL (reference sequence). DNA of the CDR3: TGTGCCAGCAGCCAAGATCTATCCGATAATCAGCCCCAGCATTTT. Translating it yields CASSQDLSDNQPQHF.

This clone occurred a few times. This chain joins TRBV30 and TRBJ1-2; TRBD1 matches 9 bases. The CDR3 is made up of 16 amino acids. Germline V CDR1 and CDR2: GTSNPN, SVGIG (reference sequence). J was trimmed by 4 bases and V by 3 bases; bases with no gene match: 12. The CDR3 DNA is TGTGCCTGGAGGACCGTAAGACAGGGGGGGGTCTATGGCTACACCTTC. It is translated as CAWRTVRQGGVYGYTF. Combining the CDR3 with reference TRBV30 and TRBJ1-2 gives the whole variable domain SQTIHQWPATLVQPVGSPLSLECTVEGTSNPNLYWYRQAAGRGLQLLFYSVGIGQISSEVPQNLSASRPQDRQFILSSKKLLLSDSGFYLCAWRTVRQGGVYGYTFGSGTRLTVV.

This clone was counted between two and nine times. This chain connects TRBV18 to TRBJ2-2; tentatively, D is TRBD1 or TRBD2 (5 bases each). In germline, CDR1 is KGHSH, CDR2 LQKENI. CDR3 length equals 14 residues. Trimming left V 0 bases short and J 7 bases short, with 9 bases between. The CDR3 loop is CASSPPGRSGELFF. For the CDR3, the DNA is TGTGCCAGCTCACCACCGGGACGGAGCGGGGAGCTGTTTTTT.

The chain couples TRBV5-1 to TRBJ1-1, with 9 bases matching TRBD1. The germline V gene has CDR1 SGHRS and CDR2 YFSETQ. The CDR3 totals 15 residues. V shed 1 base, J shed 4 bases, and the junction held 5 bases outside the gene matches. The CDR3, as DNA: TGCGCCAGCAGCTTGTCCGGGACAGGGTCCACTGAAGCTTTCTTT. It yields the protein CASSLSGTGSTEAFF.

The chain joins TRBV5-1 to TRBJ2-2; 12 nucleotides agree with TRBD1. CDR3 length: 17 amino acids. J lost 7 bases, V lost 2 bases, and 9 bases had no gene match. CDR1 SGHRS and CDR2 YFSETQ come from the germline V gene. DNA of the CDR3: TGCGCCAGCAGCTTCCGGGACAGGGGGCGAGGAGGCGGGGAGCTGTTTTTT. Protein sequence: CASSFRDRGRGGGELFF.

CDR3 nucleotide sequence: TGTGCCAGCCAGGACAGGGCCTACAATGAGCAGTTCTTC. This encodes CASQDRAYNEQFF. This sequence joins TRBV11-3 and TRBJ2-1, with 8 bases lining up with TRBD1. The CDR3 consists of 13 residues. CDR1 and CDR2 (germline): SGHNT, YENEEA. V gave up 8 bases and J gave up 2 bases; unmatched junction bases: 2.

This clone was detected only a few times. The chain uses TRBV28 and TRBJ2-1; 11 bases line up with TRBD2. The CDR3 is 14 residues long. Germline CDR1 is MDHEN and CDR2 is SYDVKM. The junction had 5 bases not matched to a gene; V was cut back by 6 bases and J by 7 bases. The DNA of the CDR3 is TGTGCCAGCAGCCCAGGGACTAGCGGAAATGAGCAGTTCTTC. Protein: CASSPGTSGNEQFF. The complete variable domain, with remaining parts taken from reference TRBV28 and TRBJ2-1, reads DVKVTQSSRYLVKRTGEKVFLECVQDMDHENMFWYRQDPGLGLRLIYFSYDVKMKEKGDIPEGYSVSREKKERFSLILESASTNQTSMYLCASSPGTSGNEQFFGPGTRLTVL.

In its sample, this clone was seen once. The chain uses TRBV19 and TRBJ2-3, with 9 bases aligning to TRBD2. CDR1 is LNHDA, CDR2 SQIVND, per germline (reference sequence). There are 16 residues in the CDR3. V dropped 6 bases and J dropped 3; count of bases not matched to a gene: 10. CDR3 bases: TGTGCCAGTAGCCCACAGGTTAGCGGGAGAACAGATACGCAGTATTTT. Translation: CASSPQVSGRTDTQYF.

The chain is built from TRBV7-6 and TRBJ1-3; 8 bases map to TRBD1. Germline CDR1 is SGHVS and CDR2 is FNYEAQ. The CDR3 loop spans 16 amino acids. V shed 2 bases and J 4 bases; nucleotides not matched to a gene: 7. CDR3 protein: CASSLNPGGAGNTIYF. The CDR3 DNA is TGTGCCAGCAGCTTAAATCCAGGGGGCGCCGGAAACACCATATATTTT.

This chain links TRBV18 with TRBJ1-3; TRBD1 matches at 11 bases. From germline, CDR1 is KGHSH and CDR2 LQKENI. With 6 bases clipped from V and 1 base from J, the junction kept 5 bases outside the gene matches. The length of the CDR3 is 16 residues. The CDR3 loop reads CASSLGQGASGNTIYF. CDR3 nucleotides: TGTGCCAGCTCCCTAGGACAGGGGGCGTCTGGAAACACCATATATTTT.

This clone was found many times. The chain uses TRBV4-2 and TRBJ1-4; perhaps TRBD1 as D (6 bases). Germline lookup yields CDR1 LGHNA and CDR2 YNFKEQ. The V end was cut by 1 base, the J end by 0 bases, with 15 bases between. This CDR3 spans 18 amino acids. CDR3 coding DNA: TGTGCCAGCAGCCAAGGGGGGGGCCCGGCTGCAACTAATGAAAAACTGTTTTTT. Translated, it gives CASSQGGGPAATNEKLFF.